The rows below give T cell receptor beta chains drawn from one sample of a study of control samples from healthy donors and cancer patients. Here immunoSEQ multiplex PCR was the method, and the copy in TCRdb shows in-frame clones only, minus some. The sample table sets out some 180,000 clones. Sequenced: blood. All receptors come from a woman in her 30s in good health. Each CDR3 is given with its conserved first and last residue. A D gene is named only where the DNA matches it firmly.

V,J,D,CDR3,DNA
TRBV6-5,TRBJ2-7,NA,CASSSFGTYEQYF,TGTGCCAGCAGTTCCTTCGGGACTTACGAGCAGTACTTC
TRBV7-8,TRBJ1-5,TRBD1,CASSSAGTGQNQPQHF,TGTGCCAGCAGCTCCGCCGGGACAGGGCAGAATCAGCCCCAGCATTTT
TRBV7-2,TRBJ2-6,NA,CASSWWYSSGANVLTF,TGTGCCAGCAGCTGGTGGTATTCCTCTGGGGCCAACGTCCTGACTTTC
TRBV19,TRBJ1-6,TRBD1,CASSSRTGGSVSPLHF,TGTGCCAGTAGTTCCCGGACAGGGGGCTCTGTTTCACCCCTCCACTTT
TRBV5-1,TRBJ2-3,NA,CASSRSGETDTQYF,TGCGCCAGCAGCCGGTCCGGGGAAACAGATACGCAGTATTTT
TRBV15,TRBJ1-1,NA,CATSRDIRLETQEAFF,TGTGCCACCAGCAGAGACATCCGACTTGAGACCCAAGAAGCTTTCTTT
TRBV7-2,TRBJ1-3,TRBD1,CASSLGPPGTGINTIYF,TGTGCCAGCAGCTTAGGGCCCCCCGGGACAGGGATCAACACCATATATTTT
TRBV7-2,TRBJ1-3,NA,CASSPESHGNTIYF,TGTGCCAGCAGCCCCGAATCTCACGGAAACACCATATATTTT
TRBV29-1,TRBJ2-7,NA,CSAVQGVYEQYF,TGCAGCGCTGTACAGGGAGTCTACGAGCAGTACTTC
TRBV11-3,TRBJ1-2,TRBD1,CASSRQGNYGYTF,TGTGCCAGCAGCAGACAGGGAAACTATGGCTACACCTTC
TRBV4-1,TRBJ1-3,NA,CASSPPMVNPSRISGNTIYF,TGCGCCAGCAGCCCGCCTATGGTTAACCCGTCTCGGATCTCTGGAAACACCATATATTTT
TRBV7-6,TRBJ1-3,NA,CASSSMGRGRGNTIYF,TGTGCCAGCAGCTCAATGGGTAGGGGTCGTGGAAACACCATATATTTT
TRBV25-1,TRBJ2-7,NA,CANSPQGSTFLLYEQYF,TGTGCCAACAGTCCCCAGGGGTCGACCTTTCTACTCTACGAGCAGTACTTC
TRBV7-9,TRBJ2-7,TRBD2,CASSKTSGTYEQYF,TGTGCCAGCAGTAAGACTAGCGGAACCTACGAGCAGTACTTC
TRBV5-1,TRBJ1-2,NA,CASSYGRGWDGYTF,TGCGCCAGCAGCTACGGACGGGGTTGGGATGGCTACACCTTC
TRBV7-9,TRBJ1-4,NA,CASSSRQTVEEKLFF,TGTGCCAGCAGCTCCCGACAGACCGTGGAGGAAAAACTGTTTTTT
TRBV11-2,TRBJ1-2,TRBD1,CASSSLRDRGNGYTF,TGTGCCAGCAGCTCACTACGGGACAGGGGAAATGGCTACACCTTC
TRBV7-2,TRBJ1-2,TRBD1,CASSLAVRQGIGDGYTF,TGTGCCAGCAGCTTAGCGGTCCGACAGGGAATAGGGGATGGCTACACCTTC